This record looks at one T cell receptor (beta chain) sequence and its context. Which antigen it targets is not known. Base qualities are missing; no much larger clone stands one base away. To demonstrate the VDJtools post-analysis software, TCR beta repertoires were profiled from the peripheral blood of some 12 young patients with multiple sclerosis. The multiple sclerosis patients were children and adolescents ranging in age from roughly 6 to 15 years. This specimen belongs to a study of post-analysis software for immune sequencing data (dated by TCRdb to 2015 to 2017). For the study in its entirety: Disease courses on record covered relapsing-remitting, secondary progressive and progressive-relapsing multiple sclerosis, though some patients had no subtype annotation. The patient repertoires were set against approximately 10 previously published healthy control repertoires from donors whose ages ranged from roughly 6 to 27 years. A subset of samples was prepared in parallel using single-end sample barcoding, then pooled and co-amplified after Illumina adapter ligation.

V is cut back by 8 bases and J by 7 bases, with 11 bases in the junction unmatched. The CDR3 covers 13 residues, taking in both the cysteine and the phenylalanine. Only the CDR3 region is kept as DNA, spanning 39 bases read in frame from base 1. Based on the germline V gene, the CDR1 and CDR2 sequences are MNHEY and SVGAGI. The full study reports these points: Direct clustering with F measure showed strong co-clustering of samples prepared in the same batch, prompting a batch-effect correction. Patients showed significantly higher frequencies than controls for several TRBV segments, among them TRBV5-6, TRBV5-1 and TRBV20-1. Significantly lower normalized Chao1 diversity was found in multiple sclerosis patients than in controls, suggesting substantial peripheral T-cell clonal expansion. The multiple sclerosis patient group was slightly younger than the control group.

Libraries were built with PCR. Sequenced using an Illumina HiSeq 2500. To reduce PCR and sequencing biases, unique molecular identifiers were incorporated into the TCR beta cDNA libraries. Every 1 to 10 million input T cells yielded roughly 500,000 cDNA molecules, meaning each molecule approximated one T cell. The patient libraries were prepared and sequenced using the same protocol as the earlier healthy control dataset. Samples belonging to the same batch were prepared together, multiplexed and sequenced on a shared HiSeq lane. As for the original processing: Raw barcoded reads were processed with MIGEC, discarding single-read molecular identifier groups before consensus assembly and CDR3 extraction. VDJtools was used for post-analysis of the clonotype tables, with diversity normalized by down-sampling every dataset to the smallest sample size. In repertoire overlap clustering, CDR3 amino acid sequences, but not nucleotide sequences, were matched to correct batch-related cross-sample contamination. TCRdb handled the public reads itself, with Q25 trimming in fastp and clone calling in MiXCR, and kept productive beta chains. Identical CDR3 proteins give one entry, which carries the most common genes and DNA. Here the V and J calls rest on TCRdb's processing, not on the authors' analysis. This sample is represented by 800,000 to 950,000 distinct CDR3 sequences; around 53% of them were singletons. The top ten clones comprise approximately 4.5% of the sample.

Sequencing was done on a sample of blood. The sequence was obtained from a girl aged 10 to 17 with multiple sclerosis. The sequence links TRBV6-5 to TRBJ2-7, with 7 bases aligning to TRBD2. The sequenced DNA: TGTGCCAGCCGTCCAGGGACTACCGGGGAGCAGTACTTC. Translated, it gives CASRPGTTGEQYF.